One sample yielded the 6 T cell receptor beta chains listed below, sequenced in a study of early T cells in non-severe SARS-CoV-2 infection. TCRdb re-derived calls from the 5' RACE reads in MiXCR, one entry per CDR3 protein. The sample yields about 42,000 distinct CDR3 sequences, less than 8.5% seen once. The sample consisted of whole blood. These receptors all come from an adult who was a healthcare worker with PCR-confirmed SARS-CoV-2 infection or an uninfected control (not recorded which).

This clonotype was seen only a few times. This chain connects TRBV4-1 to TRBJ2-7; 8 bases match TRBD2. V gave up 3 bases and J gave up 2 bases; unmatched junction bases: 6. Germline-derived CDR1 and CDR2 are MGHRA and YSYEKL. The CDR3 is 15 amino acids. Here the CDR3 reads CASSHLAGPPYEQYF. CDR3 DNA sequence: TGCGCCAGCAGCCACCTAGCGGGCCCACCCTACGAGCAGTACTTC.

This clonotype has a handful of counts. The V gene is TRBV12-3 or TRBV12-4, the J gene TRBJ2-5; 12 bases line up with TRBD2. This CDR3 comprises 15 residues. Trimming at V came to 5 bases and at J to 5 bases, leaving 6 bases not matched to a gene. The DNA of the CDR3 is TGTGCCAGCAGTCACCGGACTAGCGGGGTTGAGACCCAGTACTTC. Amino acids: CASSHRTSGVETQYF.

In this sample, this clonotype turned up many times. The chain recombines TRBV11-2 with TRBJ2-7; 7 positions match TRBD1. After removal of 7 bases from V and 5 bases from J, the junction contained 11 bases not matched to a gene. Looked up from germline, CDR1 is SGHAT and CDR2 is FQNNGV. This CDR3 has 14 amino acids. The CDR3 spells CASTFGQETNEQYF. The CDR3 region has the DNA TGTGCCAGCACCTTTGGACAGGAGACGAACGAGCAGTACTTC.

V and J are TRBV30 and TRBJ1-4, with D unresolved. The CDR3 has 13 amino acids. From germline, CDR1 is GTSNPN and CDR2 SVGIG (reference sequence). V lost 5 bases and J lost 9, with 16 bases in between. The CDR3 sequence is CAWEDRFGKKLFF. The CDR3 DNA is TGTGCCTGGGAGGACCGCTTCGGGAAAAAACTGTTTTTT.

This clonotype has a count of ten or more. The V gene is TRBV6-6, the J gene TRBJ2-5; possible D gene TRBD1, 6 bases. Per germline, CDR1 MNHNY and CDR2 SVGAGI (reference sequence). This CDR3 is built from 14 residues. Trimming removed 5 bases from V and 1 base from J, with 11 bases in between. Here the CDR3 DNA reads TGTGCCAGCAGTACTTGGACAGCCCAAGAGACCCAGTACTTC. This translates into CASSTWTAQETQYF.

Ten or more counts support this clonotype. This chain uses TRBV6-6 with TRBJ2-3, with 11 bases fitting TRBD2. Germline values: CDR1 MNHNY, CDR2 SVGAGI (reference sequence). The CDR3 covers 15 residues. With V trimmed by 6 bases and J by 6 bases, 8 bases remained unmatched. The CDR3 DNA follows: TGTGCCAGCAGCGGCCTAGCGGGGGGCCGGGATACGCAGTATTTT. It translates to CASSGLAGGRDTQYF.